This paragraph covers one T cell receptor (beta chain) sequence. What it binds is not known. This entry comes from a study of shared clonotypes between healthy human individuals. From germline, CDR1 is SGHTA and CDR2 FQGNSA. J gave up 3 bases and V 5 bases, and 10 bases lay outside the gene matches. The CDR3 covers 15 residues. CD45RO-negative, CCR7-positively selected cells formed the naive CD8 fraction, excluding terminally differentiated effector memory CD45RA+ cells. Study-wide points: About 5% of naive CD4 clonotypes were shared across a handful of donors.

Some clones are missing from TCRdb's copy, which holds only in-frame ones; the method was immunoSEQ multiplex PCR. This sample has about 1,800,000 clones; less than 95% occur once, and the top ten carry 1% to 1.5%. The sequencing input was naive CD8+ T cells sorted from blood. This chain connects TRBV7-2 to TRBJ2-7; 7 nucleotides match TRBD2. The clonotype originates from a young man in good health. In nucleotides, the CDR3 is TGTGCCAGCAGCCCTTATTCCCTAGCGGACTACGAGCAGTACTTC. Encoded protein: CASSPYSLADYEQYF.